This TCR beta chain emerged from a study of T-cell reconstitution after alpha-beta-depleted transplantation in children. Whole-study results and caveats: It was newly produced T cells that mostly accounted for T-cell counts and diversity one year after transplant.

For TCRbeta, the library was prepared with unique molecular identifiers. TCRdb analysed the PCR reads with MiXCR anew, one entry per CDR3 protein. The sample has fewer than 250,000 distinct CDR3 sequences; approximately 17% are singletons. In regard to this clonotype: Its specificity is not known.

V lost 1 base, J lost 1 base, and 2 bases stayed unmatched. This CDR3 comprises 15 residues. Germline CDR1 SGHKS, CDR2 YYEKEE (reference sequence). The sequenced sample was PBMCs, mostly from graft donor cells, obtained 360 days after TCRalphabeta/CD19-depleted stem cell transplant. This clonotype was sampled from a male patient aged 2-15 years who had a stem cell transplant for acute lymphoblastic leukemia, so the T cells may come from the graft donor. The chain uses TRBV5-5 and TRBJ2-3; 8 bases map to TRBD1. This CDR3 is CASSLQGQGTDTQYF. As DNA, the CDR3 is TGTGCCAGCAGCTTGCAGGGACAGGGCACAGATACGCAGTATTTT.